A single sample gave rise to the 5 T cell receptor beta chains below, sequenced in a study of shared clonotypes between healthy human individuals (dated by TCRdb to the early 2020s). The library was produced with the immunoSEQ multiplex PCR assay. Entries here come from immuneACCESS through TCRdb and include only in-frame sequences with V and J called. Some clones fail to appear in such tables; in the studies checked, an unresolved V gene covers under half of the shortfall, and the cause of the remainder is unknown. This sample comprises around 2,000,000 clones, 90% to 95% of them detected only once. The biggest ten clones account for 0.13% of the sample. Sample: naive CD4+ T cells sorted from blood. In light of the paper, this sample's cell subset or site label describes: CD45RA+ positively selected. The receptors were sampled from a man younger than 35 in good health.

The rearrangement links TRBV9 to TRBJ1-4; D not resolved. The CDR3 sequence is 16 residues long. V was cut by 2 bases and J by 0 bases, with 11 bases left in between. In germline, CDR1 is SGDLS, CDR2 YYNGEE. CDR3 amino acids: CASSVSSGTTNEKLFF. The CDR3 nucleotides are TGTGCCAGCAGCGTGAGTTCCGGGACAACTAATGAAAAACTGTTTTTT.

A word on this clone: It may be a read error: a sequence one base away is much more abundant. The identical CDR3 is also encoded by other nucleotide sequences in the sample. V is TRBV20-1 and J is TRBJ2-1; D is ambiguous. V was clipped by 5 bases and J by 8 bases, with 7 bases between them. There are 10 residues in the CDR3. Germline assignment: CDR1 DFQATT and CDR2 SNEGSKA (reference sequence). CDR3 in DNA: TGCAGTGCTCGGAAAGATGAGCAGTTCTTC. This encodes CSARKDEQFF.

V usage is TRBV7-2 and J usage is TRBJ1-1; TRBD1 is a possible D gene (5 bases). Trimming left V 4 bases short and J 6 bases short, with 18 bases between. The CDR3 is made up of 15 amino acids. Germline V gene data show CDR1 as SGHTA and CDR2 as FQGNSA. This chain's CDR3 is CASSSLLSLTAEAFF. As DNA, the CDR3 is TGTGCCAGCAGCTCCCTCCTCTCCTTGACAGCTGAAGCTTTCTTT.

The chain uses TRBV2 and TRBJ2-3; weak D call: TRBD2 (5 bases). V lost 6 bases and J lost 6, with 19 bases in between. The germline V gene encodes CDR1 SNHLY and CDR2 FYNNEI. The length of the CDR3 is 15 residues. The chain's CDR3 is CASRVTSLMTDTQYF. The CDR3 coding sequence is TGTGCCAGCAGAGTCACTAGTCTGATGACGGATACGCAGTATTTT. The entire variable domain, with the rest obtained from reference TRBV2 and TRBJ2-3, is as follows: EPEVTQTPSHQVTQMGQEVILRCVPISNHLYFYWYRQILGQKVEFLVSFYNNEISEKSEIFDDQFSVERPDGSNFTLKIRSTKLEDSAMYFCASRVTSLMTDTQYFGPGTRLTVL.

Points on this clone: This same CDR3 is encoded by further DNA sequences in the sample. This CDR3 is CASSLLAGGQETQYF. The CDR3 nucleotides read TGCGCCAGCAGCTTACTAGCGGGGGGGCAAGAGACCCAGTACTTC. The chain combines TRBV5-1 with TRBJ2-5; TRBD2 aligns across 13 bases. This CDR3 is 15 amino acids long. V gave up 2 bases and J gave up 2 bases; unmatched junction bases: 0. CDR1 is SGHRS and CDR2 is YFSETQ in the germline V gene.